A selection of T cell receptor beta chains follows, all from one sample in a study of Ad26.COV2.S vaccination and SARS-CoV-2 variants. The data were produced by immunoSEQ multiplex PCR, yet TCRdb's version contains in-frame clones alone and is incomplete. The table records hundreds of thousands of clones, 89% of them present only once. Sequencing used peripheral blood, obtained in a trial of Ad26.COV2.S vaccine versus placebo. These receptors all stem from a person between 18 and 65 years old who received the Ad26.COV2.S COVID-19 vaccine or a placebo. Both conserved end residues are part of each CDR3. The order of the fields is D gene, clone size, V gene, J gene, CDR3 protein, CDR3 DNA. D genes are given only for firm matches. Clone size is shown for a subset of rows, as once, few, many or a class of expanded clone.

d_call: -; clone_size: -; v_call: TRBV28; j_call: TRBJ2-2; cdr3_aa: CASSLVVTGELFF; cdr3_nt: TGTGCCAGCAGTTTAGTAGTCACCGGGGAGCTGTTTTTT
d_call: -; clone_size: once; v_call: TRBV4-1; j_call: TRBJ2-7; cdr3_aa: CASSQRLAGLEQYF; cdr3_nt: TGCGCCAGCAGCCAGCGGTTGGCTGGTCTCGAGCAGTACTTC
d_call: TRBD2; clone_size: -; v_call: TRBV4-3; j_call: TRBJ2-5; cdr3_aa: CASSQGGLAEQETQYF; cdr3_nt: TGCGCCAGCAGCCAGGGGGGACTAGCGGAACAAGAGACCCAGTACTTC
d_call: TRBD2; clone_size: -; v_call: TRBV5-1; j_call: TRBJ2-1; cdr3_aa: CASSLVAGGLNEQFF; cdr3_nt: TGCGCCAGCAGCTTAGTAGCGGGGGGGCTCAATGAGCAGTTCTTC
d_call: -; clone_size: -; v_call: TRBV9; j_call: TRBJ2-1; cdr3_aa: CASSVVSSSYNEQFF; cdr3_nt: TGTGCCAGCAGCGTAGTGTCCAGCTCCTACAATGAGCAGTTCTTC
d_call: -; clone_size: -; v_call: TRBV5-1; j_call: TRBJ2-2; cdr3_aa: CASSSPPRDTGELFF; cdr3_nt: TGCGCCAGCAGCTCCCCTCCTCGCGACACCGGGGAGCTGTTTTTT
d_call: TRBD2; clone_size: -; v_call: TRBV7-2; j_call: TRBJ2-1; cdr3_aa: CASSFSALAGGEQFF; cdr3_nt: TGTGCCAGCAGCTTTTCGGCCCTAGCGGGGGGTGAGCAGTTCTTC
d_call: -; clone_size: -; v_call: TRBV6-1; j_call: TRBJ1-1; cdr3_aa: CASSEPGWETEAFF; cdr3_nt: TGTGCCAGCAGTGAGCCGGGGTGGGAAACTGAAGCTTTCTTT
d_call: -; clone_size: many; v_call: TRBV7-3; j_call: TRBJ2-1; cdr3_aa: CASSLTIQGDEQFF; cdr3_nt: TGTGCCAGCAGCTTAACGATTCAGGGTGATGAGCAGTTCTTC
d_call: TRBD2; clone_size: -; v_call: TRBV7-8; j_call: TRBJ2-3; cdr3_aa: CASSLAGLAGADTQYF; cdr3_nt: TGTGCCAGCAGCTTAGCCGGACTAGCCGGGGCAGATACGCAGTATTTT
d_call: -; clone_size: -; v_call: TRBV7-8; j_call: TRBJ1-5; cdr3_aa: CASSLSGNQPQHF; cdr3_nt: TGTGCCAGCAGCTTATCGGGCAATCAGCCCCAGCATTTT
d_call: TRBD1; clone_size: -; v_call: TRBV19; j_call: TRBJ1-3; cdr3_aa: CASSMATGTRSGNTIYF; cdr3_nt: TGTGCCAGTAGTATGGCGACAGGGACCCGATCTGGAAACACCATATATTTT
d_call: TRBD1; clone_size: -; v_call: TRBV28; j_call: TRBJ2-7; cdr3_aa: CASSITGGNYEQYF; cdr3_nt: TGTGCCAGCAGTATCACAGGGGGCAACTACGAGCAGTACTTC
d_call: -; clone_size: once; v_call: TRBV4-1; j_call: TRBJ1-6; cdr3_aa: CASSPNAGPWLFSPLHF; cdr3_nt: TGCGCCAGCAGCCCAAACGCAGGGCCCTGGTTGTTTTCACCCCTCCACTTT
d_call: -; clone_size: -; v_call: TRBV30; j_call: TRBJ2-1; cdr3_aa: CAWTPRDTPYNEQFF; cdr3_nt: TGTGCCTGGACACCCCGGGACACCCCCTACAATGAGCAGTTCTTC
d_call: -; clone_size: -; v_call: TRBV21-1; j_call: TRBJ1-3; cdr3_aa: CASSIISGTASTYGNTIYF; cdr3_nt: TGTGCCAGCAGCATTATCTCCGGGACTGCTAGTACTTATGGAAACACCATATATTTT
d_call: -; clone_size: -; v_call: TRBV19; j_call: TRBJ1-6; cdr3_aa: CASRTEYNSPLHF; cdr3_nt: TGTGCCAGTAGGACAGAGTATAATTCACCCCTCCACTTT
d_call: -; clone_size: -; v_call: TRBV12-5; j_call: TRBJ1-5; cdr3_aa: CASGSPRGDRNF; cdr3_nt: TGTGCTAGTGGTTCCCCCCGAGGGGATAGGAATTTT
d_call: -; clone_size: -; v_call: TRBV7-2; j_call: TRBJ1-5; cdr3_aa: CASSLGKGSQPQHF; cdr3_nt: TGTGCCAGCAGCTTAGGGAAAGGGAGTCAGCCCCAGCATTTT
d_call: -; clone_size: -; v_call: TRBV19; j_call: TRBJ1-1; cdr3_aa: CASRGRMNTEAFF; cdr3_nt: TGTGCCAGTAGGGGCCGGATGAACACTGAAGCTTTCTTT
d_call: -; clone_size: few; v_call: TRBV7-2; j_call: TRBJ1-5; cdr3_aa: CASSQGINQPQHF; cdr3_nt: TGTGCCAGCAGCCAGGGGATTAATCAGCCCCAGCATTTT
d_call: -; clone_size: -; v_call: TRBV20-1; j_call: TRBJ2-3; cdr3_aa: CSASLRLDTQYF; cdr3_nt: TGCAGTGCTAGTTTAAGGTTAGATACGCAGTATTTT
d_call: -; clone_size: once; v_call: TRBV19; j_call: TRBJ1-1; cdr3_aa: CASSFARYTEAFF; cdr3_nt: TGTGCCAGCTCATTCGCACGGTACACTGAAGCTTTCTTT
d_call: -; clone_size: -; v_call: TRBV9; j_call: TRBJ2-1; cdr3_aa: CASSVEGGLVEQFF; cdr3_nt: TGTGCCAGCAGCGTAGAGGGCGGTTTGGTTGAGCAGTTCTTC
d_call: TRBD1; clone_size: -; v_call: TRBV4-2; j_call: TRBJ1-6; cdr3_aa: CASSLPGDRGPNSPLHF; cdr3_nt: TGTGCCAGCAGCTTACCCGGGGACAGAGGTCCCAATTCACCCCTCCACTTT
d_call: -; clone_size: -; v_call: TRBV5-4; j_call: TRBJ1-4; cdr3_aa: CASSLDIGSEKLFF; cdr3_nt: TGTGCCAGCAGCTTAGACATAGGTTCTGAAAAACTGTTTTTT
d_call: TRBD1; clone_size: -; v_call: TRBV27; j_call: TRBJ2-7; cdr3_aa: CASSGGQGAWEQYF; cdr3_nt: TGTGCCAGCAGTGGGGGACAGGGGGCGTGGGAGCAGTACTTC
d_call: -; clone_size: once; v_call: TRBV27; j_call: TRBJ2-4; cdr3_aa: CASIMSKGGEYF; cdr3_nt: TGTGCCAGCATAATGTCTAAGGGCGGGGAGTACTTC
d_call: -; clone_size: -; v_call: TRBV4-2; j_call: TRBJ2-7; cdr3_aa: CASSQYRFYEQYF; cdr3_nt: TGTGCCAGCAGCCAATACCGCTTCTACGAGCAGTACTTC
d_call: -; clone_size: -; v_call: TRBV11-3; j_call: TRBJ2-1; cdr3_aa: CASSLRGGRVSYNEQFF; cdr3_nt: TGTGCCAGCAGCCTCCGAGGGGGGCGGGTTTCCTACAATGAGCAGTTCTTC
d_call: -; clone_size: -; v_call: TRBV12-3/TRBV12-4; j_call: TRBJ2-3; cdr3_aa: CASRATATDTQYF; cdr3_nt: TGTGCCAGCAGGGCAACAGCCACAGATACGCAGTATTTT
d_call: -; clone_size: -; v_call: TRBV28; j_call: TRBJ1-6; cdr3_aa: CASSFGGIPLHF; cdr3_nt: TGTGCCAGCAGTTTCGGCGGGATCCCCCTCCACTTT